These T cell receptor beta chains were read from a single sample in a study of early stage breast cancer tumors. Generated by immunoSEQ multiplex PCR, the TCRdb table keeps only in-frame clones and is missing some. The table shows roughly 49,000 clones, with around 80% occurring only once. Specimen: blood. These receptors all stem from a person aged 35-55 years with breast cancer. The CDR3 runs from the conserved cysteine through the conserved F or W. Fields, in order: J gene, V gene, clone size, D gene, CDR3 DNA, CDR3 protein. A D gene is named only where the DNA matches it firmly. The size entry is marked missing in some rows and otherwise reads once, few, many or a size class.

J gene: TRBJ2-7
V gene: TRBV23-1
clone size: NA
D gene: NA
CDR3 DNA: TGCGCCAGCAGTCAATCGGCACAGGATAGATACGAGCAGTACTTC
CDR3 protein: CASSQSAQDRYEQYF

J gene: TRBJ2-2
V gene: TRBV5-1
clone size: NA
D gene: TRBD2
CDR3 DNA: TGCGCCAGCAGTGACGCCACTAGCGGATCCGGGGAGCTGTTTTTT
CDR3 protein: CASSDATSGSGELFF

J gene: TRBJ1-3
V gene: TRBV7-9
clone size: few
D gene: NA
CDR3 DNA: TGTGCCAGCAGCCAGGGTAACACCATATATTTT
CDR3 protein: CASSQGNTIYF

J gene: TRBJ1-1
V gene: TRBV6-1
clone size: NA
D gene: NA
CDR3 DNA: TGTGCCAGCAGTGTGGCGACGGTGAACACTGAAGCTTTCTTT
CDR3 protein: CASSVATVNTEAFF

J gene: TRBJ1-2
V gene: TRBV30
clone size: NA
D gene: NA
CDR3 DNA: TGTGCCTGGAGATCCCTTACCTTGGGAGGCGGCTATGGCTACACCTTC
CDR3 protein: CAWRSLTLGGGYGYTF

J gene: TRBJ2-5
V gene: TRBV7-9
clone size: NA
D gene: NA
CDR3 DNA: TGTGCCAGCAGCTTCTCTCACGAGCCCCAGTACTTC
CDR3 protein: CASSFSHEPQYF

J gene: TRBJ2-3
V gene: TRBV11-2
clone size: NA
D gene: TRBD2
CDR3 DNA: TGTGCCAGCAGCCAAAACGGACTAGCGGGAGTTACGCGCACAGATACGCAGTATTTT
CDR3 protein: CASSQNGLAGVTRTDTQYF

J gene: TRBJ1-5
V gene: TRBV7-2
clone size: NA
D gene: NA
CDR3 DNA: TGTGCCAGCAGCGTCCAGGACAGACCCAATCAGCCCCAGCATTTT
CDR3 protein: CASSVQDRPNQPQHF

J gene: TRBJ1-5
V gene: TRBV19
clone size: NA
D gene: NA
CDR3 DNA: TGTGCCAGTAGTATAACGGGGGCTACCAATCAGCCCCAGCATTTT
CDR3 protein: CASSITGATNQPQHF

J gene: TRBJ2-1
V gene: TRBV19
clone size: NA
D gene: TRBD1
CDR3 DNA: TGTGCCAGTAGTACCAGGGACAGGGGACTTAGAGAGACCTACAATGAGCAGTTCTTC
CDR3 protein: CASSTRDRGLRETYNEQFF

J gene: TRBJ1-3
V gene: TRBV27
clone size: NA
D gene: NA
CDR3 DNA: TGTGCCAGCAGTTTGGATTGGACTTCTGGAAACACCATATATTTT
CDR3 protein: CASSLDWTSGNTIYF

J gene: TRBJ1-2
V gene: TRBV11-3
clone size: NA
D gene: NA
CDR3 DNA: TGTGCCAGCAGCTTAAAGGGCTGGCATGGCTACACCTTC
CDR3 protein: CASSLKGWHGYTF

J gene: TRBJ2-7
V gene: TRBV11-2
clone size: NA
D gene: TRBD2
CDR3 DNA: TGTGCCAGCAGACGCGGGACTAGCGGGTACTACGAGCAGTACTTC
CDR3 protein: CASRRGTSGYYEQYF

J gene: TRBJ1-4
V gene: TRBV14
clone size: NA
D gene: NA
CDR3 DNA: TGTGCCAGCAGCCAAGAGGGACGGCGACTTGAAAAACTGTTTTTT
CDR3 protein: CASSQEGRRLEKLFF

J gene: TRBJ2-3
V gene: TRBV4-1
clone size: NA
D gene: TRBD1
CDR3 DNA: TGCGCCAGCAGCCAAGATAGGCAGGGGGTCTCAGATACGCAGTATTTT
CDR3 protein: CASSQDRQGVSDTQYF

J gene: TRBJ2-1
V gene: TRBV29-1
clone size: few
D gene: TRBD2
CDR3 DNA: TGCAGCGGGCAGGGGACTAGCGGGAGGGCGAATGAGCAGTTCTTC
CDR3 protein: CSGQGTSGRANEQFF

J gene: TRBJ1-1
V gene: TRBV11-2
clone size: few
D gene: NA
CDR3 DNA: TGTGCCAGCAGCTTAGTGGACACTGAAGCTTTCTTT
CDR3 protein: CASSLVDTEAFF

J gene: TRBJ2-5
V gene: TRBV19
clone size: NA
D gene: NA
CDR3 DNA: TGTGCCAGTAGTTCGACAGGGGCGGGAGGGACCCAGTACTTC
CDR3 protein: CASSSTGAGGTQYF

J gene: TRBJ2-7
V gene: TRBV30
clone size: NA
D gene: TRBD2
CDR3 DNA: TGTGCCTGGAGTGGACTAGCGGGAGCTTCCTCCTACGAGCAGTACTTC
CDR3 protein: CAWSGLAGASSYEQYF

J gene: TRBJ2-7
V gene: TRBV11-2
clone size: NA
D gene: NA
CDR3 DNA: TGTGCCAGCAGCTTAGATCTAACGAAAACCTACGAGCAGTACTTC
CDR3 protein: CASSLDLTKTYEQYF

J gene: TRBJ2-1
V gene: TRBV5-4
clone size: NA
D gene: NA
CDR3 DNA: TGTGCCAGCAGCTTGGATACAGGGACCTACAATGAGCAGTTCTTC
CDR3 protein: CASSLDTGTYNEQFF

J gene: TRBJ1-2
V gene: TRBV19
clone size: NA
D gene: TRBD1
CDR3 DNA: TGTGCCACTCAGACAGGGAGGGCTAACTATGGCTACACCTTC
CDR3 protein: CATQTGRANYGYTF

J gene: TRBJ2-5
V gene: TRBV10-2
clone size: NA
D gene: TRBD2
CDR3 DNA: TGCGCCAGCAGTACCCGGGCGGTAGCGGGAACATACAAAAAACAAGAGACCCAGTACTTC
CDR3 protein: CASSTRAVAGTYKKQETQYF

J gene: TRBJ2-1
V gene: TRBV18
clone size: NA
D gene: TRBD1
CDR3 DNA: TGTGCCAGCTCACAGCTGGCAGGGGGAGCCAATGAGCAGTTCTTC
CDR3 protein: CASSQLAGGANEQFF

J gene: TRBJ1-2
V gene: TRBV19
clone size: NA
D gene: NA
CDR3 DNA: TGTGCCAGCTTAGGACCTACTTGGCAGACCTATGGCTACACCTTC
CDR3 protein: CASLGPTWQTYGYTF

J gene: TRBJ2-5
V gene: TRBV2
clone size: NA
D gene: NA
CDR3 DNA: TGTGCCAGCAATAACCAAGAGACCCAGTACTTC
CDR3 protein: CASNNQETQYF

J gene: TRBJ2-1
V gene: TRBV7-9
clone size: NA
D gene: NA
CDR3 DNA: TGTGCCAGCCTTCTAGGCTCCTACAATGAGCAGTTCTTC
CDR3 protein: CASLLGSYNEQFF

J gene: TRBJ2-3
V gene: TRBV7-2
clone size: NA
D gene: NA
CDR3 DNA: TGTGCCAGCAAGGCTGGACTGCGCACAGATACGCAGTATTTT
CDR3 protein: CASKAGLRTDTQYF

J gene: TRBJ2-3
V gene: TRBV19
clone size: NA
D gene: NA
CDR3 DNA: TGTGCCAGTAGTAAGAATCTGGAGTCGCAGTATTTT
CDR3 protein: CASSKNLESQYF

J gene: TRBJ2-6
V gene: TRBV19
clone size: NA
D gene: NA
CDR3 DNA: TGTGCCAGTAGTATGTGGGGGTCTGGGGCCAACGTCCTGACTTTC
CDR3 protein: CASSMWGSGANVLTF

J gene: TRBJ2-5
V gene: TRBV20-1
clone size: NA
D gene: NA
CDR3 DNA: TGCAGTGCCGGACGTGAAGAGACCCAGTACTTC
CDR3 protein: CSAGREETQYF

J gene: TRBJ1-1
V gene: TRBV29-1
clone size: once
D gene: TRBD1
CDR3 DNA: TGCAGCGCCGGGACAGGGAACACTGAAGCTTTCTTT
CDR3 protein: CSAGTGNTEAFF

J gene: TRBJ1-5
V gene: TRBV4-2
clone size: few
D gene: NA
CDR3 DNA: TGTGCCAGCAGCCAAGGGCGACCATGGGGCAATCAGCCCCAGCATTTT
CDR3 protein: CASSQGRPWGNQPQHF

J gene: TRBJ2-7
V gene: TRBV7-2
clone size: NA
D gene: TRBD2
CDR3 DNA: TGTGCCAGCAGCTTAGGGCTACTAGCGGCGAACTACGAGCAGTACTTC
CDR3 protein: CASSLGLLAANYEQYF

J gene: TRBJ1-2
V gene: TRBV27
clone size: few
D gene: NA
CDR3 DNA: TGTGCCAGCAGTTTAGGCGTCAAAACGGGGGGCTACACCTTC
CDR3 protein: CASSLGVKTGGYTF

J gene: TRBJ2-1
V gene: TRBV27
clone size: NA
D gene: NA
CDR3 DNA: TGTGCCAGCAGTTTCCGGGGGCCCTATGATGAGCAGTTCTTC
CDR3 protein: CASSFRGPYDEQFF

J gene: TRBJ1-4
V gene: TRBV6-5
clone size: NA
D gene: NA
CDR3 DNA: TGTGCCAGCAGCGACAGGAGTGCAACTAATGAAAAACTGTTTTTT
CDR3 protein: CASSDRSATNEKLFF

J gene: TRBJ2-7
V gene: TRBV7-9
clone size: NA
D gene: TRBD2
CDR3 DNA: TGTGCCAGCAGCCTAAGACTAGCGGGAGGATCCTACGAGCAGTACTTC
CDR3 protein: CASSLRLAGGSYEQYF

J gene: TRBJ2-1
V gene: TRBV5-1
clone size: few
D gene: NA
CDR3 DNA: TGCGCCAGCAGCTGGGACGTCCCTAACAATGAGCAGTTCTTC
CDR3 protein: CASSWDVPNNEQFF

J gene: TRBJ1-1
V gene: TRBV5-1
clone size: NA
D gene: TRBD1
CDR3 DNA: TGCGCCAGCAGGACGTCCCGGGACAGGGGGAGGACTGAAGCTTTCTTT
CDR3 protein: CASRTSRDRGRTEAFF

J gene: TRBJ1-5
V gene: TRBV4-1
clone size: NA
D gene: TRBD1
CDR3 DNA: TGCGCCAGCAGCCAGGTGACAGGGGGTCAGCCCCAGCATTTT
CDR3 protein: CASSQVTGGQPQHF

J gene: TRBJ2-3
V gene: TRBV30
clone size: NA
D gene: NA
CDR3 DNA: TGTGCCTGGAGTCGAGGCACAGATACGCAGTATTTT
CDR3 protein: CAWSRGTDTQYF

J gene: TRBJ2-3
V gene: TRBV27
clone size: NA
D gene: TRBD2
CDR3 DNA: TGTGCCAGCAGTTGGACTAGTCGCACAGATACGCAGTATTTT
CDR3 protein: CASSWTSRTDTQYF

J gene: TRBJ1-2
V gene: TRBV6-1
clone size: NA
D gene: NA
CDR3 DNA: TGTGCCAGCAGTACCGATTTCAGCGTGGGCTACACCTTC
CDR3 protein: CASSTDFSVGYTF

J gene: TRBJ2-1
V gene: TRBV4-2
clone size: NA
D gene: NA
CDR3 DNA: TGTGCCAGCAGCCAAGACATCATGGCTACCTACAATGAGCAGTTCTTC
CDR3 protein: CASSQDIMATYNEQFF